This note documents a single T cell receptor (beta chain) sequence. Its target is not known. These data come from a study of response to subunit inactivated influenza vaccine. General study results and limits: The authors suggested that few new T cells are recruited per seasonal influenza vaccination.

The CDR3 totals 13 residues. One entry per CDR3 protein, called by TCRdb with MiXCR from the RT-PCR reads. There are about 180,000 distinct CDR3 sequences in the sample; around 9.2% occur only once, and roughly 10% lies in the top ten. The receptor comes from a man aged 50 to 60 who received an inactivated influenza vaccine. Sequencing was performed on non-naive T cells sorted from PBMCs, taken on the day of vaccination. This chain uses TRBV21-1 with TRBJ2-7; the D call TRBD2 from the table was never checked on the DNA. TRBV21-1 is a documented pseudogene. CDR3 protein: CASSTETSYEQYF. The CDR3 DNA sequence: TGTGCCAGCAGCACCGAAACTAGTTACGAGCAGTACTTC.